Listed here are 19 T cell receptor beta chains from one sample, sequenced in a study of CD8+ T cells in alopecia areata. Treatment specified: oral pan-JAK inhibitor, 5-10 mg twice daily. Following RNA extraction, reverse transcription yielded cDNA that acted as the sequencing template. The table came from immunoSEQ multiplex PCR; TCRdb's copy has only in-frame clones and leaves some out. The table has 180,000 or so clones, about 61% seen once. Here the sequenced sample was CD4+ T cells sorted from blood, taken at approximately week 55, from a patient treated with tofacitinib. These TCRs come from a human donor with alopecia areata.

This chain connects TRBV15 to TRBJ1-5, with D unclear. The germline CDR1 and CDR2 sequences are LNHNV and YYDKDF (reference sequence). This CDR3 is built from 15 residues. V was trimmed by 1 base and J by 7 bases, leaving 14 bases between them. Written as DNA, the CDR3 is TGTGCCACCAGCAGAGGGGCCGCGCTCATCCAGCCCCAGCATTTT. As protein: CATSRGAALIQPQHF.

This clone was recorded a few times. This sequence joins TRBV29-1 and TRBJ2-2; the D gene is possibly TRBD1 (6 bases). This CDR3 contains 14 residues. Trimming left V 1 base short and J 6 bases short, with 12 bases between. In germline, CDR1 is SQVTM, CDR2 ANQGSEA. CDR3 protein: CSVEVAGVSGELFF. CDR3 in DNA: TGCAGCGTTGAAGTAGCAGGGGTATCCGGGGAGCTGTTTTTT.

The chain recombines TRBV27 with TRBJ2-3; possible D gene TRBD2, 7 bases. The V gene lost 7 bases and the J gene lost 1 base, with 21 bases spanning the gap. This CDR3 spans 17 amino acids. Germline loops: CDR1 MNHEY, CDR2 SMNVEV (reference sequence). This CDR3 reads CASIGAGRGARTDTQYF. Written as DNA, the CDR3 is TGTGCCAGCATTGGCGCCGGTCGGGGGGCACGCACAGATACGCAGTATTTT.

V usage is TRBV7-9 and J usage is TRBJ1-1; TRBD1 aligns across 8 bases. Germline CDR1 reads SEHNR; CDR2 reads FQNEAQ (reference sequence). The CDR3 length is 14 residues. V lost 4 bases, J lost 4 bases, and 5 bases stayed unmatched. The CDR3 DNA follows: TGTGCCAGCAGCTATCTACAGGGGGGCACTGAAGCTTTCTTT. Translated: CASSYLQGGTEAFF. Supplemented by reference TRBV7-9 and TRBJ1-1, the full variable domain reads DTGVSQNPRHKITKRGQNVTFRCDPISEHNRLYWYRQTLGQGPEFLTYFQNEAQLEKSRLLSDRFSAERPKGSFSTLEIQRTEQGDSAMYLCASSYLQGGTEAFFGQGTRLTVV.

J is TRBJ1-2 and V is TRBV28; D ambiguous. The germline CDR1 and CDR2 sequences are MDHEN and SYDVKM. This CDR3 spans 13 amino acids. The germline V and J ends were trimmed by 2 bases and 8 bases, with 12 bases remaining between them. DNA for the CDR3: TGTGCCAGCAGTTTAAGGAACAATAAGGGCTACACCTTC. Translated, it gives CASSLRNNKGYTF.

This clone has just one count. This chain joins TRBV27 and TRBJ1-2; D remains ambiguous. The V gene's germline CDR1 is MNHEY and CDR2 SMNVEV (reference sequence). The CDR3 spans 15 residues. V was pared by 4 bases and J by 5 bases, with 17 bases between. The CDR3 region has the DNA TGTGCCAGCAGTTCGGTTCGGGTGGTGGGATATGGCTACACCTTC. Its translation is CASSSVRVVGYGYTF.

The genes are TRBV10-3 and TRBJ2-3, with D possibly being TRBD1 (5 bases). This CDR3 has 15 residues. V lost 1 base and J 0 bases, leaving 8 bases between the germline ends. Germline CDR1 reads ENHRY; CDR2 reads SYGVKD. CDR3 nucleotide sequence: TGTGCCATCAGTGAGTGGCAGGGTAGCACAGATACGCAGTATTTT. Amino acids: CAISEWQGSTDTQYF.

This clone has only a few counts. J is TRBJ2-7 and V is TRBV29-1; either TRBD1 or TRBD2 may fit D (5 bases each). Per germline, CDR1 SQVTM and CDR2 ANQGSEA. This CDR3 region has 14 residues. The V end was cut by 6 bases, the J end by 9 bases, with 24 bases between. CDR3 residues: CSVRAAGQIWGQYF. CDR3 nucleotides: TGCAGCGTAAGAGCGGCAGGGCAAATCTGGGGGCAGTACTTC.

This clone showed up just a few times. The rearrangement uses TRBV7-2 and TRBJ2-7; D not certain. The germline V gene encodes CDR1 SGHTA and CDR2 FQGNSA. V was cut by 0 bases and J by 9 bases, with 6 bases left in between. CDR3 size: 11 residues. CDR3 nucleotide sequence: TGTGCCAGCAGCTTAGCCGGTGGGCAGTACTTC. The encoded protein is CASSLAGGQYF.

J is TRBJ2-6 and V is TRBV30; unclear D gene. CDR1 and CDR2 (germline): GTSNPN, SVGIG (reference sequence). With 4 bases removed from V and 2 bases from J, the gap between germline ends came to 6 bases. The CDR3 sequence is 13 residues long. The CDR3 here is CAWNKAGANVLTF. The CDR3 DNA sequence: TGTGCCTGGAATAAGGCTGGGGCCAACGTCCTGACTTTC.

This clone was seen a handful of times. In DNA, the CDR3 is TGTGCCAGCAGCCAGGACAGACGGACTGAAGCTTTCTTT. Protein sequence: CASSQDRRTEAFF. The gene calls are TRBV14 and TRBJ1-1; a possible D gene is TRBD1 (6 bases). CDR1 SGHDN and CDR2 FVKESK come from the germline V gene. V dropped 3 bases and J dropped 5 bases, with 10 bases sitting between them. This CDR3 is built from 13 residues.

This clone was counted a single time. The same CDR3 arises from other DNA sequences in this sample as well. The genes are TRBV2 and TRBJ1-6; D gene unclear. The V and J ends lost 7 bases and 7 bases respectively, with 5 bases between them. The CDR3 loop spans 11 amino acids. CDR1 and CDR2 from the germline V gene are SNHLY and FYNNEI. CDR3 nucleotides: TGTGCCAGCACCTTGAATTCACCCCTCCACTTT. The encoded protein is CASTLNSPLHF.

This chain uses TRBV5-1 with TRBJ1-1, with TRBD1 matching 10 bases. In germline, CDR1 is SGHRS, CDR2 YFSETQ. V trimming: 0 bases; J trimming: 5 bases; junction bases outside the gene matches: 7. CDR3 length: 16 amino acids. CDR3 protein: CASSLGPGQGTTEAFF. CDR3 sequence (DNA): TGCGCCAGCAGCTTGGGGCCGGGACAGGGGACTACTGAAGCTTTCTTT.

CDR3 protein: CASSSAEYGYTF. In DNA, the CDR3 is TGTGCCAGCAGTTCAGCGGAGTATGGCTACACCTTC. The chain employs TRBV6-5 and TRBJ1-2; D is undetermined. CDR1 and CDR2 (germline): MNHEY, SVGAGI. V lost 4 bases, J lost 5 bases, and 8 bases lay in between. This CDR3 spans 12 amino acids.

This clone was detected a few times. The chain couples TRBV4-2 to TRBJ2-5; 10 nucleotides match TRBD2. Germline V lookup: CDR1 LGHNA, CDR2 YNFKEQ. CDR3 length: 17 residues. V trimming: 1 base; J trimming: 5 bases; junction bases outside the gene matches: 10. DNA for the CDR3: TGTGCCAGCAGCCAAGGACTTCCAGCGGGGGGGCCCGAGACCCAGTACTTC. Encoded protein: CASSQGLPAGGPETQYF.

This clone appeared a few times. The rearrangement links TRBV2 to TRBJ1-6; 7 nucleotides agree with TRBD1. The CDR3 has 16 amino acids. Unmatched junction bases numbered 7, after V lost 1 base and J lost 7 bases. Germline V gene lookup returns CDR1 SNHLY and CDR2 FYNNEI. The CDR3 coding sequence is TGTGCCAGCAGTGAAGTAGGGACAGCGGTAAATTCACCCCTCCACTTT. Protein: CASSEVGTAVNSPLHF.

CDR3 region: CAWSTSGVYEQYF. Here the CDR3 DNA reads TGTGCCTGGTCTACCTCCGGGGTGTACGAGCAGTACTTC. The rearrangement uses TRBV30 and TRBJ2-7; TRBD2 is a possible D gene (5 bases). Between the trimmed V and J ends, which lost 5 bases and 4 bases, there was a span of 15 bases. Germline loops: CDR1 GTSNPN, CDR2 SVGIG (reference sequence). The CDR3 runs to 13 residues.

V usage is TRBV30 and J usage is TRBJ2-2, with D perhaps TRBD2 (6 bases). The V end was cut by 4 bases, the J end by 1 base, with 13 bases between. The germline V gene has CDR1 GTSNPN and CDR2 SVGIG (reference sequence). The CDR3 runs to 15 residues. The CDR3 DNA is TGTGCCTGGATGGCGGGACTCAGGAACACCGGGGAGCTGTTTTTT. The encoded protein is CAWMAGLRNTGELFF.

The chain uses TRBV23-1 and TRBJ1-5, with TRBD1 matching 7 bases. TRBV23-1 is an ORF, and what it does is uncertain. With 4 bases clipped from V and 2 bases from J, the junction kept 14 bases outside the gene matches. CDR3 length: 18 amino acids. This CDR3 is CASSRQGQNVGGNQPQHF. The CDR3 coding sequence is TGCGCCAGCAGTCGACAGGGACAAAACGTGGGGGGCAATCAGCCCCAGCATTTT.